The 23 T cell receptor beta chains below were found in one sample sequenced in a study of T cells in Graves' hyperthyroidism and ophthalmopathy. Researchers amplified the TCR beta CDR3 regions from RNA transcripts. TCR CDR3 regions were first amplified by RT-PCR with HTBI primers. One entry per CDR3 protein, called by TCRdb with MiXCR from the multiplex PCR reads. The data show roughly 400,000 distinct CDR3 sequences, with approximately 14% seen just once and 28% held by the top ten. Sequencing was performed on blood. Receptors originate from a woman younger than 30 with Graves' hyperthyroidism that later progressed to Graves' ophthalmopathy.

In its sample, this clonotype was seen a few times. The chain links TRBV20-1 to TRBJ1-2; D perhaps matches TRBD1 (6 bases). CDR1 and CDR2 from the germline V gene are DFQATT and SNEGSKA (reference sequence). CDR3 length: 13 residues. V shed 0 bases and J shed 4 bases, with 9 bases lying between them. This chain's CDR3 is CSARDTGSYGYTF. In DNA form, the CDR3 reads TGCAGTGCTAGAGATACAGGGAGCTATGGCTACACCTTC.

This clonotype was counted many times. V gene TRBV2 combines with J gene TRBJ1-5, with 8 bases that match TRBD1. Trimming took 1 base from V and 4 from J; bases not matched to a gene: 9. Germline lookup yields CDR1 SNHLY and CDR2 FYNNEI. This CDR3 has 17 amino acids. The CDR3 DNA is TGTGCCAGCAGTGAAGGGTGGACAGGGTTTCGAAATCAGCCCCAGCATTTT. Protein: CASSEGWTGFRNQPQHF.

This clonotype was detected many times. This chain uses TRBV18 with TRBJ1-1; D unclear. Per germline, CDR1 KGHSH and CDR2 LQKENI. This CDR3 spans 16 amino acids. Trimming cost V 3 bases and J 1 base, with 15 bases left between them. CDR3 sequence (DNA): TGTGCCAGCTCACCCCTAGTTTCGGCGCAGAACACTGAAGCTTTCTTT. Residues: CASSPLVSAQNTEAFF. Complete variable domain (other parts from reference TRBV18 and TRBJ1-1): NAGVMQNPRHLVRRRGQEARLRCSPMKGHSHVYWYRQLPEEGLKFMVYLQKENIIDESGMPKERFSAEFPKEGPSILRIQQVVRGDSAAYFCASSPLVSAQNTEAFFGQGTRLTVV.

This clonotype turned up a few times. The chain has TRBV6-2 or TRBV6-3 and TRBJ1-1, with D unclear. Germline CDR1 reads MNHEY; CDR2 reads SVGEGT. V was pared by 0 bases and J by 1 base, with 3 bases between. There are 13 residues in the CDR3. The CDR3 spells CASSYSRNTEAFF. Here the CDR3 DNA reads TGTGCCAGCAGTTACTCCAGGAACACTGAAGCTTTCTTT.

This chain links TRBV6-1 with TRBJ2-7, with TRBD1 matching 8 bases. This CDR3 is built from 16 residues. Looked up from germline, CDR1 is MNHNS and CDR2 is SASEGT. V lost 0 bases, J lost 5 bases, and 9 bases stayed unmatched. CDR3 in amino acids: CASSEARRQGAHEQYF. The CDR3 nucleotides read TGTGCCAGCAGTGAAGCGCGAAGGCAGGGGGCCCACGAGCAGTACTTC.

The J gene is TRBJ2-3, the V gene TRBV7-9, with TRBD2 identical over 10 bases. This CDR3 spans 16 amino acids. The junction had 10 bases not matched to a gene; V was cut back by 6 bases and J by 4 bases. The germline gives CDR1 SEHNR, CDR2 FQNEAQ (reference sequence). CDR3 nucleotide sequence: TGTGCCAGCAGTAGCGTCAGACTAGCGGGCGCAGATACGCAGTATTTT. Its translation is CASSSVRLAGADTQYF. The full variable domain, with the rest looked up from reference TRBV7-9 and TRBJ2-3, is DTGVSQNPRHKITKRGQNVTFRCDPISEHNRLYWYRQTLGQGPEFLTYFQNEAQLEKSRLLSDRFSAERPKGSFSTLEIQRTEQGDSAMYLCASSSVRLAGADTQYFGPGTRLTVL.

V usage is TRBV12-5 and J usage is TRBJ1-5, with D hard to call. Trimming removed 3 bases at V and 3 bases at J, with 6 bases between. This CDR3 has 13 amino acids. Germline CDR1 and CDR2: LGHNT and FRNRAP. The CDR3, as DNA: TGTGCTAGTGGTTTTGGCCTCAATCAGCCCCAGCATTTT. Translating gives CASGFGLNQPQHF.

This clonotype has a handful of counts. The chain uses TRBV27 and TRBJ2-7; 9 bases match TRBD2. The CDR3 is 14 amino acids. Trimming took 4 bases from V and 3 from J; bases not matched to a gene: 4. Germline lookup yields CDR1 MNHEY and CDR2 SMNVEV (reference sequence). In nucleotides, the CDR3 is TGTGCCAGCAGTTGGACTAGCGCTAGCTACGAGCAGTACTTC. Amino acid sequence: CASSWTSASYEQYF.

The V call is TRBV5-8, the J call TRBJ2-3; maybe TRBD2 (6 bases). CDR1 SGHTS and CDR2 YDEGEE come from the germline V gene. Trimming removed 2 bases at V and 2 bases at J, with 18 bases between. The CDR3 is made up of 17 amino acids. The CDR3 loop reads CASSLTLSGPSTDTQYF. The CDR3, as DNA: TGTGCCAGCAGCTTAACTCTTAGCGGTCCTTCCACAGATACGCAGTATTTT.

This clonotype was seen ten or more times. This chain connects TRBV2 to TRBJ1-3, with a possible D match to TRBD1 (5 bases). The CDR3 spans 17 residues. V dropped 0 bases and J dropped 0 bases, with 12 bases sitting between them. Per the germline V gene, CDR1 is SNHLY and CDR2 is FYNNEI. The DNA for the CDR3 is TGTGCCAGCAGTGAAGCGGGACGCCTAAGCTCTGGAAACACCATATATTTT. Translating it yields CASSEAGRLSSGNTIYF.

This clonotype has at least ten counts. The chain combines TRBV4-2 with TRBJ2-7, with D possibly called TRBD1 or TRBD2 (6 bases each). The germline V gene has CDR1 LGHNA and CDR2 YNFKEQ. The V gene lost 0 bases and the J gene lost 9 bases, with 15 bases spanning the gap. The CDR3 is made up of 14 amino acids. CDR3 nucleotides: TGTGCCAGCAGCCAAGATTCGAGGGGGGACTTGCAGTACTTC. Encoded protein: CASSQDSRGDLQYF.

At least ten counts were recorded for this clonotype. The gene calls are TRBV20-1 and TRBJ1-5, with D hard to call. Germline V gene sequence: CDR1 DFQATT, CDR2 SNEGSKA (reference sequence). The V end lost 0 bases, the J end lost 4 bases, and 10 bases lay between the germline ends. The CDR3 has 14 amino acids. The CDR3 sequence: CSARERRRNQPQHF. The DNA of the CDR3 is TGCAGTGCTAGAGAGCGGAGAAGGAATCAGCCCCAGCATTTT.

Of note for this clonotype: This could be a read error, since a much larger clone is one nucleotide away. The chain carries TRBV25-1 and TRBJ2-7, with 9 positions matching TRBD1. J was trimmed by 3 bases and V by 5 bases; bases with no gene match: 5. Germline CDR1 is MGHDK and CDR2 is SYGVNS. The CDR3 extends over 14 amino acids. The CDR3 is CASSPGQGYYEQYF. In DNA, the CDR3 is TGTGCCAGCAGTCCGGGACAGGGATACTACGAGCAGTACTTC.

Notes on this clonotype: This may be a read error, as it is one base from a much larger clone. This chain joins TRBV3-1 and TRBJ1-1; D is possibly TRBD1 (6 bases). CDR1 and CDR2 from the germline V gene are LGHDT and YNNKEL (reference sequence). Trimming removed 4 bases at V and 10 bases at J, with 19 bases between. The CDR3 is made up of 14 amino acids. CDR3 nucleotide sequence: TGTGCCAGCAGCCGGGGGGCCCCGAGGGCTGGAGCTTTCTTT. Protein product: CASSRGAPRAGAFF.

V gene TRBV4-1 combines with J gene TRBJ2-7; TRBD1 might be the D (6 bases). Trimming took off 6 bases at V and 3 bases at J, with 21 bases between the two ends. Germline V gives CDR1 MGHRA, CDR2 YSYEKL. This CDR3 spans 16 amino acids. CDR3 residues: CASSRGSVQGIYEQYF. DNA of the CDR3: TGCGCCAGCAGTCGTGGGTCCGTCCAGGGGATCTACGAGCAGTACTTC.

The chain carries TRBV19 and TRBJ2-1, with 12 bases identical to TRBD2. Per the germline V gene, CDR1 is LNHDA and CDR2 is SQIVND (reference sequence). With V trimmed by 1 base and J by 1 base, 8 bases remained unmatched. This CDR3 contains 19 residues. CDR3 DNA: TGTGCCAGTAGTATAGGGAGGCGGACTAGCGGGACATCCTACAATGAGCAGTTCTTC. Its translation: CASSIGRRTSGTSYNEQFF.

The chain carries TRBV2 and TRBJ2-7; weak D call: TRBD2 (6 bases). This CDR3 comprises 15 residues. Between the trimmed V and J ends, which lost 3 bases and 0 bases, there was a span of 12 bases. Germline CDR1 and CDR2: SNHLY and FYNNEI. CDR3 nucleotide sequence: TGTGCCAGCAGTGAGTCGCTAGCGTACTCCTACGAGCAGTACTTC. Protein sequence: CASSESLAYSYEQYF.

Ten or more counts support this clonotype. The CDR3 nucleotides are TGTGCCAGCAGCTCCCCCGGGCTAGCGGGGAGGAAGGAGACCCAGTACTTC. It encodes CASSSPGLAGRKETQYF. The chain links TRBV5-6 to TRBJ2-5, with 9 bases aligning to TRBD2. The germline V gene has CDR1 SGHDT and CDR2 YYEEEE. After removal of 3 bases from V and 5 bases from J, the junction contained 14 bases not matched to a gene. The CDR3 sequence is 17 residues long.

This clonotype was counted at least ten times. The chain is built from TRBV7-8 and TRBJ2-1, with 9 positions matching TRBD1. V was clipped by 4 bases and J by 9 bases; unmatched bases: 10. This CDR3 region has 15 residues. The germline V gene has CDR1 SGHVS and CDR2 FQNEAQ. The CDR3 here is CASSSTGTGYSEQFF. CDR3 nucleotides: TGTGCCAGCAGCTCGACCGGGACAGGGTATAGTGAGCAGTTCTTC.

This clonotype has at least ten counts. The V call is TRBV15, the J call TRBJ1-1; maybe TRBD1 (6 bases). This CDR3 comprises 14 residues. V dropped 0 bases and J dropped 4 bases, with 9 bases sitting between them. The germline V gene has CDR1 LNHNV and CDR2 YYDKDF (reference sequence). CDR3 amino acids: CATSRDRQVTEAFF. CDR3 DNA: TGTGCCACCAGCAGAGATCGACAGGTCACTGAAGCTTTCTTT. The variable domain in full, completed from reference TRBV15 and TRBJ1-1, reads DAMVIQNPRYQVTQFGKPVTLSCSQTLNHNVMYWYQQKSSQAPKLLFHYYDKDFNNEADTPDNFQSRRPNTSFCFLDIRSPGLGDTAMYLCATSRDRQVTEAFFGQGTRLTVV.

This clonotype occurred a few times. In DNA, the CDR3 is TGTGCCACCAGTGACCCCGGACTAGCGGGATCGGATGAGCAGTTCTTC. It yields the protein CATSDPGLAGSDEQFF. The chain carries TRBV24-1 and TRBJ2-1; 12 bases match TRBD2. The CDR3 length is 16 residues. V was clipped by 4 bases and J by 8 bases; unmatched bases: 8. Per the germline V gene, CDR1 is KGHDR and CDR2 is SFDVKD.

This clonotype was counted between two and nine times. The V gene is TRBV6-5, the J gene TRBJ2-3; no reliable D call. The CDR3 extends over 14 amino acids. Deletions cut 2 bases from V and 6 bases from J, with 12 bases between. CDR1 MNHEY and CDR2 SVGAGI come from the germline V gene. The CDR3 DNA reads as TGTGCCAGCAGTTACACCCTAGGGTGGGATACGCAGTATTTT. As protein: CASSYTLGWDTQYF.

There are many counts of this clonotype. The chain is built from TRBV7-9 and TRBJ2-7; D is perhaps TRBD1 (6 bases). Germline V CDR1 and CDR2: SEHNR, FQNEAQ (reference sequence). The CDR3 consists of 14 residues. Trimming stripped 5 bases from V and 2 bases from J, with 13 bases between. The CDR3 DNA sequence: TGTGCCAGCAGCCATCCACAGGGTCCCTACGAGCAGTACTTC. Amino acids: CASSHPQGPYEQYF.